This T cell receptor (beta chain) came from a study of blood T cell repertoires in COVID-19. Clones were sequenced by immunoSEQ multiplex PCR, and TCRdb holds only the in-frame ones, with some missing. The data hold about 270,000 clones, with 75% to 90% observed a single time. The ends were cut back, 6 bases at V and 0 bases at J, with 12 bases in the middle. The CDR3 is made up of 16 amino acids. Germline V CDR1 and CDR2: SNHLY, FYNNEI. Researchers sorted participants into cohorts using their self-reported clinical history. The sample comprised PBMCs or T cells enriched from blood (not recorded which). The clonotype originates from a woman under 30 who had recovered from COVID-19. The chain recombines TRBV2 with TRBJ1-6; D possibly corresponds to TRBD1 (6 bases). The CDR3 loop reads CASRTDRSSYNSPLHF. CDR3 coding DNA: TGTGCCAGCAGAACCGACAGGAGCTCCTATAATTCACCCCTCCACTTT.